These 23 T cell receptor beta chains were all obtained from the same sample, sequenced in a study of Ad26.COV2.S vaccination and SARS-CoV-2 variants. The repertoire was sequenced with immunoSEQ multiplex PCR; TCRdb's copy has only in-frame clones and lacks some. The data contain more than 150,000 clones, approximately 88% of them seen just once; the ten biggest clones take up 5.5% to 6%. The input for sequencing was peripheral blood, taken after recovery from COVID-19. All receptors derive from a human donor who had recovered from COVID-19.

Concerning this clone itself: This specimen includes other DNA sequences encoding the same CDR3. This sequence joins TRBV12-3 or TRBV12-4 and TRBJ2-1, with D unclear. This CDR3 comprises 11 residues. The germline V and J ends were trimmed by 3 bases and 7 bases, with 4 bases remaining between them. CDR3 DNA sequence: TGTGCCAGCAGTTTTGGGAATGAGCAGTTCTTC. It yields the protein CASSFGNEQFF.

This chain links TRBV3-1 (or the pseudogene TRBV3-2) with TRBJ2-5; 10 bases line up with TRBD2. Trimming at V came to 6 bases and at J to 6 bases, leaving 10 bases not matched to a gene. The CDR3 sequence is 15 residues long. Germline loops: CDR1 LGHDT, CDR2 YNNKEL (reference sequence). CDR3 region: CASSPSGRAAKTQYF. The CDR3 DNA reads as TGTGCCAGCAGTCCGAGCGGGAGGGCAGCGAAGACCCAGTACTTC.

The chain links TRBV6-2 or TRBV6-3 to TRBJ2-2; the match to TRBD1 covers 8 bases. Germline lookup yields CDR1 MNHEY and CDR2 SVGEGT. This CDR3 spans 14 amino acids. J gave up 5 bases and V 5 bases, and 4 bases lay outside the gene matches. DNA of the CDR3: TGTGCCAGCAGTCAGGGGGCGCTGACCGGGGAGCTGTTTTTT. Protein sequence: CASSQGALTGELFF.

The rearrangement uses TRBV24-1 and TRBJ2-1; TRBD2 matches at 10 bases. The trim removed 4 bases at V and 7 bases at J, leaving 6 bases unmatched. The V gene's germline CDR1 is KGHDR and CDR2 SFDVKD. The CDR3 contains 15 residues. For the CDR3, the DNA is TGTGCCACCAGTGAACCGGGACTAGCGAGGAATGAGCAGTTCTTC. It codes for CATSEPGLARNEQFF.

The rearrangement joins TRBV7-3 to TRBJ1-2; D is unresolved. Germline lookup yields CDR1 SGHTA and CDR2 FQGTGA. The CDR3 sequence is 13 residues long. Trimming cost V 1 base and J 8 bases, with 11 bases left between them. CDR3 sequence (DNA): TGTGCCAGCAGCTTAAGTAAATCGGGGGGCTACACCTTC. Translating gives CASSLSKSGGYTF.

The V gene is TRBV9, the J gene TRBJ1-1; D unresolved. This CDR3 spans 14 amino acids. With 1 base removed from V and 2 bases from J, the gap between germline ends came to 9 bases. CDR1 is SGDLS, CDR2 YYNGEE, per germline. CDR3 nucleotides: TGTGCCAGCAGCGTAATGACCAGCAACACTGAAGCTTTCTTT. Protein: CASSVMTSNTEAFF.

This chain links TRBV19 with TRBJ1-6; D unresolved. Germline values: CDR1 LNHDA, CDR2 SQIVND (reference sequence). The V end lost 2 bases, the J end lost 1 base, and 9 bases lay between the germline ends. There are 16 residues in the CDR3. The CDR3 reads CASSILQSSYNSPLHF. CDR3 nucleotide sequence: TGTGCCAGTAGTATACTACAGTCTTCCTATAATTCACCCCTCCACTTT.

This clone has a handful of counts. This sequence joins TRBV6-6 and TRBJ1-5, with a tentative D call TRBD1 (5 bases). This CDR3 region has 14 residues. The germline V gene has CDR1 MNHNY and CDR2 SVGAGI (reference sequence). Trimming pared 7 bases from V and 0 bases from J, leaving 10 bases between. The CDR3 protein is CASMRTSSNQPQHF. The CDR3 region has the DNA TGTGCCAGCATGAGGACAAGTAGCAATCAGCCCCAGCATTTT.

This chain uses TRBV4-2 with TRBJ2-3; D ambiguous. CDR3 length equals 14 residues. Germline V gives CDR1 LGHNA, CDR2 YNFKEQ. V gave up 1 base and J gave up 3 bases, with 8 bases separating them. For the CDR3, the DNA is TGTGCCAGCAGCCAAGCTAAGGTTACAGATACGCAGTATTTT. This encodes CASSQAKVTDTQYF.

DNA for the CDR3: TGCGCCAGCAGCTTGACAGGGGAAGAGACCCAGTACTTC. This gives the protein CASSLTGEETQYF. V is TRBV5-1 and J is TRBJ2-5; TRBD1 matches at 7 bases. The CDR3 spans 13 residues. V was clipped by 1 base and J by 3 bases; unmatched bases: 0. The V gene's germline CDR1 is SGHRS and CDR2 YFSETQ.

The rearrangement joins TRBV2 to TRBJ1-4; no definite D call. CDR3 length: 13 amino acids. CDR1 is SNHLY and CDR2 is FYNNEI in the germline V gene. The V end was cut by 4 bases, the J end by 8 bases, with 11 bases between. The CDR3 here is CASSVSEVEKLFF. DNA for the CDR3: TGTGCCAGCAGTGTATCGGAGGTGGAAAAACTGTTTTTT. Using reference TRBV2 and TRBJ1-4 for the parts outside the CDR3, the full variable domain is EPEVTQTPSHQVTQMGQEVILRCVPISNHLYFYWYRQILGQKVEFLVSFYNNEISEKSEIFDDQFSVERPDGSNFTLKIRSTKLEDSAMYFCASSVSEVEKLFFGSGTQLSVL.

The chain uses TRBV27 and TRBJ2-2, with 13 bases fitting TRBD2. Germline V gene sequence: CDR1 MNHEY, CDR2 SMNVEV (reference sequence). Trimming took 6 bases from V and 4 from J; bases not matched to a gene: 14. The CDR3 is 19 residues long. CDR3 protein: CASSLNGPLAGGTTGELFF. The CDR3 DNA sequence: TGTGCCAGCAGCCTCAACGGGCCACTAGCGGGAGGGACCACCGGGGAGCTGTTTTTT.

The chain links TRBV28 to TRBJ1-5; D is ambiguous. The V gene's germline CDR1 is MDHEN and CDR2 SYDVKM. The ends were cut back, 2 bases at V and 5 bases at J, with 13 bases in the middle. The CDR3 extends over 15 amino acids. The CDR3 coding sequence is TGTGCCAGCAGTTTAAGAGGAAACCATTATCAGCCCCAGCATTTT. Amino acid sequence: CASSLRGNHYQPQHF.

CDR3 protein: CASSGASGGRQYF. CDR3 coding DNA: TGTGCCAGCAGTGGTGCTAGCGGGGGGAGGCAGTATTTT. This chain connects TRBV25-1 to TRBJ2-3, with TRBD2 matching over 11 bases. Per the germline V gene, CDR1 is MGHDK and CDR2 is SYGVNS. The CDR3 length is 13 residues. V lost 4 bases and J lost 11; bases outside the gene matches: 5.

There are a few counts of this clone. V gene TRBV7-9 combines with J gene TRBJ2-5, with a weak D call TRBD1 (5 bases). Trimming shortened V by 2 bases and J by 5 bases, and 18 bases separated the two germline ends. Per the germline V gene, CDR1 is SEHNR and CDR2 is FQNEAQ (reference sequence). This CDR3 has 16 residues. The CDR3 DNA reads TGTGCCAGCAGCTTAACGAAAATCAGGGTACAGGAGACCCAGTACTTC. Encoded protein: CASSLTKIRVQETQYF.

The V call is TRBV10-3, the J call TRBJ1-3; TRBD1 is a possible D gene (5 bases). The CDR3 is 12 residues long. The germline V and J ends were trimmed by 9 bases and 2 bases, with 8 bases remaining between them. In germline, CDR1 is ENHRY, CDR2 SYGVKD. The CDR3 DNA follows: TGTGCCATTGGACACCCTGGAAACACCATATATTTT. Translating gives CAIGHPGNTIYF.

The chain combines TRBV30 with TRBJ1-1, with TRBD1 as a possible D gene (6 bases). The CDR3 spans 13 residues. With 7 bases removed from V and 5 bases from J, the gap between germline ends came to 17 bases. Germline CDR1 and CDR2: GTSNPN and SVGIG (reference sequence). This chain's CDR3 is CASLRGGGTEAFF. CDR3 bases: TGTGCCTCCCTAAGAGGGGGTGGTACTGAAGCTTTCTTT.

J is TRBJ2-5 and V is TRBV29-1, with D maybe TRBD2 (6 bases). Germline assignment: CDR1 SQVTM and CDR2 ANQGSEA. The CDR3 totals 13 residues. Trimming cost V 4 bases and J 4 bases, with 13 bases left between them. CDR3 sequence: CSVVAGIPETQYF. The CDR3 region has the DNA TGCAGCGTTGTTGCGGGGATCCCAGAGACCCAGTACTTC.

This chain uses TRBV3-1 (or the pseudogene TRBV3-2) with TRBJ2-7, with TRBD1 identical over 9 bases. Germline lookup yields CDR1 LGHDT and CDR2 YNNKEL (reference sequence). Trimming removed 2 bases from V and 3 bases from J; junction bases left unmatched: 14. The CDR3 has 18 amino acids. The CDR3, as DNA: TGTGCCAGCAGCCAATTTTCCCGTCCTACGGGACAGGGCTACGAGCAGTACTTC. Its translation: CASSQFSRPTGQGYEQYF.

The chain joins TRBV27 to TRBJ2-3, with 8 bases identical to TRBD2. V trimming: 6 bases; J trimming: 2 bases; junction bases outside the gene matches: 10. There are 16 residues in the CDR3. CDR1 is MNHEY and CDR2 is SMNVEV in the germline V gene (reference sequence). CDR3 nucleotide sequence: TGTGCCAGCAGCCCCACTAGCGGATTTTCCACAGATACGCAGTATTTT. Protein sequence: CASSPTSGFSTDTQYF.

The chain combines TRBV3-1 (or the pseudogene TRBV3-2) with TRBJ2-7; no definite D call. Germline CDR1 is LGHDT and CDR2 is YNNKEL (reference sequence). Trimming shortened V by 2 bases and J by 1 base, and 6 bases separated the two germline ends. The CDR3 loop spans 13 amino acids. This CDR3 reads CASSQRVSYEQYF. CDR3 nucleotide sequence: TGTGCCAGCAGCCAAAGGGTGTCCTACGAGCAGTACTTC.

This chain links TRBV5-1 with TRBJ1-5; D is unresolved. V lost 2 bases to trimming and J lost 4 bases, with 7 bases between them. This CDR3 is built from 13 residues. Looked up from germline, CDR1 is SGHRS and CDR2 is YFSETQ. CDR3: CASSLAGNQPQHF. In nucleotides, the CDR3 is TGCGCCAGCAGCTTAGCGGGAAATCAGCCCCAGCATTTT.

This sequence joins TRBV7-3 and TRBJ2-1; TRBD2 matches at 8 bases. The CDR3 is 14 amino acids. Germline lookup yields CDR1 SGHTA and CDR2 FQGTGA. The trim removed 3 bases at V and 9 bases at J, leaving 7 bases unmatched. The CDR3 DNA reads TGTGCCAGCAGCTTTACGGGGGGGCAGGGTGAGCAGTTCTTC. Translating gives CASSFTGGQGEQFF.